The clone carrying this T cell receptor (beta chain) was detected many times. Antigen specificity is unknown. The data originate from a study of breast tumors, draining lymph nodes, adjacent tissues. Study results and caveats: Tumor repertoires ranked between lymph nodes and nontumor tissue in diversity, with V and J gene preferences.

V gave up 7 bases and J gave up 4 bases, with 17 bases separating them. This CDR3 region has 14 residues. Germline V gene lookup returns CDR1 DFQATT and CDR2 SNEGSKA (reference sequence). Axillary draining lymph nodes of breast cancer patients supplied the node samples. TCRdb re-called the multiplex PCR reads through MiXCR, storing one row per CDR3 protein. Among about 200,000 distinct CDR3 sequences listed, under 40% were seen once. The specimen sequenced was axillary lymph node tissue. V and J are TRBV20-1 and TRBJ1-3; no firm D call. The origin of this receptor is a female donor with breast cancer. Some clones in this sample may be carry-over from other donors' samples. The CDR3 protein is CSGSTSGGGNTIYF. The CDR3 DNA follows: TGCAGTGGCTCGACCTCTGGAGGGGGAAACACCATATATTTT.